These T cell receptor beta chains were read from a single sample in a study of T cell repertoires in cytomegalovirus infection. Their antigens are not known. TCRdb called the reads again in MiXCR, with one record for every CDR3 protein. Of 300,000 to 400,000 distinct CDR3 sequences listed, about 25% were seen once; the top ten hold about an eighth. This sample comprised cultured PBMCs, obtained from culture after CMV antigen stimulation. The source of these receptors is a human donor in good health (CMV status not recorded). Some clones in this sample may be carry-over from other donors' samples. The CDR3 runs from the conserved cysteine through the conserved F or W. Each record gives: J gene, V gene, D gene, clone size, CDR3 protein, CDR3 DNA. The D gene is left open where the match is weak. Size tells how often a clone was seen (once, few, many) or the class of an expanded clone, and some rows leave it out.

>TRBJ2-1|TRBV6-7|NA|NA
CASSRTLLEQFF
TGTGCCAGCAGCCGGACCCTTCTAGAGCAGTTCTTC
>TRBJ2-5|TRBV7-2|NA|many
CASTGNKGETQYF
TGTGCCAGCACCGGAAACAAGGGCGAGACCCAGTACTTC
>TRBJ2-5|TRBV12-3/TRBV12-4|NA|once
CASRILGQGETQYF
TGTGCCAGCAGAATCCTTGGCCAGGGGGAGACCCAGTACTTC
>TRBJ1-1|TRBV12-5|NA|few
CASGKNTEAFF
TGTGCTAGTGGGAAGAACACTGAAGCTTTCTTT
>TRBJ1-3|TRBV4-3|NA|few
CASSPYPGSGNTIYF
TGCGCCAGCAGCCCGTATCCCGGGAGCGGAAACACCATATATTTT
>TRBJ1-3|TRBV7-2|TRBD1|many
CASSREGQTFSGNTIYF
TGTGCCAGCAGCCGAGAGGGACAGACCTTCTCTGGAAACACCATATATTTT
>TRBJ2-3|TRBV7-2|NA|many
CASSSYGDTQYF
TGTGCCAGCAGCTCCTACGGGGATACGCAGTATTTT
>TRBJ1-4|TRBV7-6|NA|many
CASSARATNEKLFF
TGTGCCAGCAGCGCCCGGGCAACTAATGAAAAACTGTTTTTT
>TRBJ2-5|TRBV4-2|NA|few
CASSQEGRRGGGETQYF
TGTGCCAGCAGCCAAGAAGGTCGGAGGGGAGGTGGGGAGACCCAGTACTTC
>TRBJ2-1|TRBV7-9|NA|NA
CASSLAGSRYNEQFF
TGTGCCAGCAGCTTGGCGGGAAGTCGGTACAATGAGCAGTTCTTC
>TRBJ2-6|TRBV7-2|TRBD1|many
CASSLAQGTGRFSGANVLTF
TGTGCCAGCAGCTTAGCGCAAGGGACAGGGCGGTTCTCTGGGGCCAACGTCCTGACTTTC
>TRBJ2-2|TRBV4-1|TRBD2|once
CASSQGLAGVVGTGELFF
TGCGCCAGCAGCCAGGGACTAGCGGGAGTCGTCGGCACCGGGGAGCTGTTTTTT
>TRBJ2-1|TRBV12-3/TRBV12-4|TRBD2|NA
CASSQRGSYNEQFF
TGTGCCAGCAGTCAGCGGGGGTCCTACAATGAGCAGTTCTTC
>TRBJ2-5|TRBV6-6|NA|NA
CASSTTGRTYQETQYF
TGTGCCAGCTCCACCACAGGACGGACTTACCAAGAGACCCAGTACTTC